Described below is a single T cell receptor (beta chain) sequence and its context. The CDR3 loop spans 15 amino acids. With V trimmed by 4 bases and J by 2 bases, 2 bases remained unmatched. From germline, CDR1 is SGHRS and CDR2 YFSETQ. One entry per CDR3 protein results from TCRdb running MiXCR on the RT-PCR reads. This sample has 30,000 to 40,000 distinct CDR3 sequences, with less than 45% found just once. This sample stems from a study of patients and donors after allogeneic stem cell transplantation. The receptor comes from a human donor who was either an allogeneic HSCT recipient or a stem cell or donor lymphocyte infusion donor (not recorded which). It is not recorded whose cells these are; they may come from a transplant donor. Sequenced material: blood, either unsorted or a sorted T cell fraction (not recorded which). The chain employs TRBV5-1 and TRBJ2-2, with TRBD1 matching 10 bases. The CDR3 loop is CASSRDRGNTGELFF. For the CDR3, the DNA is TGCGCCAGCAGCCGGGACAGGGGAAACACCGGGGAGCTGTTTTTT.